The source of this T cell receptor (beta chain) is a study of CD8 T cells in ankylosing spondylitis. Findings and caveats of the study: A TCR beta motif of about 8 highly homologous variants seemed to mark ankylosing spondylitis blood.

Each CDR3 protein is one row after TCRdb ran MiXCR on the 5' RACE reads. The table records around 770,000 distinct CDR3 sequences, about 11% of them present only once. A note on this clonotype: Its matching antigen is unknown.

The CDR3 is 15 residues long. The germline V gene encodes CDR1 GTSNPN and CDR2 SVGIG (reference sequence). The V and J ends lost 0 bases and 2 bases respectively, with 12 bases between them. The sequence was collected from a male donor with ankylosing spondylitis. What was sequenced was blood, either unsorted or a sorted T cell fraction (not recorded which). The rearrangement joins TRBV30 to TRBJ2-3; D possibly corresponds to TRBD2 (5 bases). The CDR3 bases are TGTGCCTGGAGTGTACGTGGGAGCGTCACAGATACGCAGTATTTT. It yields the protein CAWSVRGSVTDTQYF.